This T cell receptor beta chain stems from a study of blood T cells in healthy people across ages (dated by TCRdb to between 2014 and 2017). Background on the whole study: In model experiments, template switching captured roughly one uniquely barcoded TCR beta cDNA molecule for every two T cells. Age-related changes in TCR beta repertoire diversity were measured in the study by deep sequencing normalized with unique cDNA molecular identifiers. The donors were split into four age groups: young (average 16 years), middle-aged (roughly 40), aged (approximately 60) and long-lived (82). To avoid experimental bias, donors of different ages were spread randomly across the sequencing lanes. For two donors (one aged 18 to 29 and one aged 80 or older), the study analyzed two additional independent replicas of 1 million unique cDNA reads from the same blood draw. The investigation overall reported the following: Observed TCR beta diversity correlated strongly with the percentage of naive T cells measured by flow cytometry. Bulk unsorted PBMC profiling prevented conclusive comparison of naive and antigen-experienced compartments. Because the CMV infection status of the donors was unknown, age-related changes in expanded clonotypes may potentially have been confounded. Estimates of total diversity based on one million sequenced T cells were considered lower bounds and underestimates. As age increased, observed TCR beta diversity per million T cells dropped in a roughly linear way, and a significant reduction was already evident by age about 36. Compared with the aged group, more naive CD4+ T cells, fewer expanded clones and increased TCR diversity were shown by the long-lived group, suggesting age selection.

Concerning this clonotype itself: Its antigen is currently not known. Per-base quality was not reported, and no clone a single base away is much larger than it.

The germline V gene specifies SGHAT as CDR1 and FQNNGV as CDR2. Spanning cysteine to phenylalanine, the CDR3 consists of 16 amino acids. Only CDR3 DNA remains: 48 bases, in frame from the first base. Relative to germline, V is 1 base shorter and J is 0 bases shorter, with 12 bases between their ends. Systemically healthy Caucasian individuals from Russia, around 39 in total and aged roughly 6 to 100 years, were included as donors. About 9.8 milliliters of peripheral blood were drawn from each donor into EDTA-treated Vacutainer tubes. Ficoll-Paque density-gradient centrifugation was used to isolate PBMCs, with at least 6.5 million per sample. Trizol reagent was used to extract total RNA from PBMCs, with at least 6 micrograms per sample. The percentages of naive CD45RAhigh/CD27high T cells were determined by flow cytometry on a PBMC aliquot from every donor. The library came from 5' RACE. TCRdb lists the instrument as Illumina HiSeq 2500. A second PCR of roughly 6 to 12 cycles was run with a J-beta primer mix and a sample-barcoded 5' primer. A template-switch 5' adaptor carrying 12 random nucleotides introduced a unique molecular identifier onto each TCR beta cDNA molecule. At least 2.5 million CDR3-containing paired-end reads were obtained from each sample. First-strand cDNA was synthesized from all RNA with the Mint cDNA synthesis kit, primed by a TRBC-specific oligonucleotide. Following uracil-DNA glycosylase treatment, a first 18-cycle PCR with universal primers M1SS and BC2_uni_R was performed on all cDNA. The authors processed their data as follows. For normalization, 1 million high-quality reads, each with a distinct molecular identifier, were randomly selected from each sample. Instead of being binned into consensus sequences, reads with shared molecular identifiers were discarded. MiTCR, run with a Q25 quality threshold and the strictest error-elimination algorithm, handled CDR3 identification, clonotype clustering and error correction. A nonparametric unseen species model using Euler transformation provided a lower-bound estimate of total TCR beta diversity. Starting from the raw public reads, TCRdb applied fastp trimming at Q25, assembled clones with MiXCR and retained in-frame beta chains. Rows are combined by CDR3 protein, so each entry shows the most common genes and DNA. For this entry, the V and J calls and clone size follow TCRdb and not the study's own pipeline. For this sample there are about 570,000 distinct CDR3 sequences; 25% to 30% appear just once. Less than 20% of the sample is in the top ten clones.

Recombination connected TRBV11-2 to TRBJ1-2; the D gene is not confidently resolved. Sequencing was done on a sample of blood. The clonotype comes from a woman between 65 and 79 years old in good health. The CDR3 region reads CASSLGGTASNYGYTF. The nucleotide sequence reads TGTGCCAGCAGCTTAGGTGGTACAGCCTCTAACTATGGCTACACCTTC.